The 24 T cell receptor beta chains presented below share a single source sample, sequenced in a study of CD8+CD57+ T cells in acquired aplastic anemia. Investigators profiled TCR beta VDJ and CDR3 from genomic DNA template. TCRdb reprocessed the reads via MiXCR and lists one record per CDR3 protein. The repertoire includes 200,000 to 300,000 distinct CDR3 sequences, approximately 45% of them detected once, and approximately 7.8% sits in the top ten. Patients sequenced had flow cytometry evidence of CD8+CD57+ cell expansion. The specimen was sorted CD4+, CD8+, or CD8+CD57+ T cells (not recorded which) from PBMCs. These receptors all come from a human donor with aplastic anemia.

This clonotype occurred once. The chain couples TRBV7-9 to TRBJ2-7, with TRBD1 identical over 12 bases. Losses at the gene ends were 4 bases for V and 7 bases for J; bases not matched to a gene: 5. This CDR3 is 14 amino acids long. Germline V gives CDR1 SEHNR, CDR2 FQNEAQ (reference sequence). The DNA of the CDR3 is TGTGCCAGCAGCTCCGGGACAGGGGGCTGGGAGCAGTACTTC. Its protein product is CASSSGTGGWEQYF.

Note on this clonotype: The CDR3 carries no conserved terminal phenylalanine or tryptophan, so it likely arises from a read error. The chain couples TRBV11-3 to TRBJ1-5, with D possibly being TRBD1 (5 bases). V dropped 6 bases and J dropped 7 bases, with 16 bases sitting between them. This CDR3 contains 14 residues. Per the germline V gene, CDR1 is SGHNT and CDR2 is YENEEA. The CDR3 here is CASSFSGGTQPQHC. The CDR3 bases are TGTGCCAGCAGTTTTAGTGGTGGGACCCAGCCCCAGCATTGT.

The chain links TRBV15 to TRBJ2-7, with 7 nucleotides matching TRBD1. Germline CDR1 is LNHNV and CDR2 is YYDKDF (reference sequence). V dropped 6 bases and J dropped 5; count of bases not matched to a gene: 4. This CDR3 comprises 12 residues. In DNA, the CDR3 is TGTGCCACCAGTAAGGGGGCTAACGAGCAGTACTTC. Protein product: CATSKGANEQYF.

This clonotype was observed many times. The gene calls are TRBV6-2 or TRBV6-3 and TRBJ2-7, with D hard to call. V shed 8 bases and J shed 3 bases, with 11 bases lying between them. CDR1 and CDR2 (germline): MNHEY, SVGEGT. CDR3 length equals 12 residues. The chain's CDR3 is CASRHFGYEQYF. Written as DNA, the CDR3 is TGTGCCAGCCGACATTTTGGCTACGAGCAGTACTTC.

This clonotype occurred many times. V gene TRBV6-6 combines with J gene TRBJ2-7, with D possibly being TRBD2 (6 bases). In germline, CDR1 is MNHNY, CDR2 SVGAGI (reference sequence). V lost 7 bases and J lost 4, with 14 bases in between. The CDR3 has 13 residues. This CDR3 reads CASNGLALYEQYF. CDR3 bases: TGTGCCAGCAACGGCCTAGCGCTTTACGAGCAGTACTTC.

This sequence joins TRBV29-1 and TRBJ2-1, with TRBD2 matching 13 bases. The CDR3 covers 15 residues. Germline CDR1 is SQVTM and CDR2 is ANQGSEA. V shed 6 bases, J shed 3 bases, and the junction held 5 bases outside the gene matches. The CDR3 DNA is TGCAGCGTAAGGACTAGCGGGAGCGTCTACAATGAGCAGTTCTTC. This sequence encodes CSVRTSGSVYNEQFF.

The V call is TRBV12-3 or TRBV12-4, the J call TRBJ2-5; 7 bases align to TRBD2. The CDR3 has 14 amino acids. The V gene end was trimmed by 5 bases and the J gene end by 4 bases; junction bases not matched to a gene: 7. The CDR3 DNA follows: TGTGCCAGCAGTACGGGGGGAAACCGAGAGACCCAGTACTTC. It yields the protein CASSTGGNRETQYF.

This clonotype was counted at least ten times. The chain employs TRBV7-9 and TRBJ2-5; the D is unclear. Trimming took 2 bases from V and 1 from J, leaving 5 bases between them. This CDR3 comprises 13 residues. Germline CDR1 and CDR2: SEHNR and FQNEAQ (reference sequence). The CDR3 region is CASSLLGQETQYF. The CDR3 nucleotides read TGTGCCAGCAGCTTATTAGGCCAAGAGACCCAGTACTTC.

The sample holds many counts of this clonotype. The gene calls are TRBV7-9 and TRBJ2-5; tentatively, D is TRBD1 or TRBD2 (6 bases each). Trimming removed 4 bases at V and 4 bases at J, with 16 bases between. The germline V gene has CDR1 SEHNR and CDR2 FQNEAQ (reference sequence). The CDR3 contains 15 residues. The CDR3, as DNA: TGTGCCAGCAGCTCGGAGAACCGGGGGCTAGAGACCCAGTACTTC. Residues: CASSSENRGLETQYF.

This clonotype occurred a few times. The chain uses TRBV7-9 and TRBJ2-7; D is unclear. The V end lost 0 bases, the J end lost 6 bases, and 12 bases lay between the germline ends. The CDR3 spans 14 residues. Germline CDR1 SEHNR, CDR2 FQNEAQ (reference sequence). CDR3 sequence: CASSLALSTAEQYF. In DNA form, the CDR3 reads TGTGCCAGCAGCTTAGCTCTCTCCACGGCCGAGCAGTACTTC.

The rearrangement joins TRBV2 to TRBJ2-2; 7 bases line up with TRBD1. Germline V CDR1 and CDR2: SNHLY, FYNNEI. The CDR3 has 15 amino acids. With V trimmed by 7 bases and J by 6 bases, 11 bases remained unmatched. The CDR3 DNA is TGTGCCAGCATTTACCAGGACAGGTTCTCCGGGGAGCTGTTTTTT. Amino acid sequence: CASIYQDRFSGELFF.

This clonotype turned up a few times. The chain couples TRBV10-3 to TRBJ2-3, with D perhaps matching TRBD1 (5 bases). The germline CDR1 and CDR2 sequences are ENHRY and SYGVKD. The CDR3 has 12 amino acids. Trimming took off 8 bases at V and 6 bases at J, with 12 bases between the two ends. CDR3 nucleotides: TGTGCCATCGGGGCCGATTGGGATACGCAGTATTTT. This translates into CAIGADWDTQYF.

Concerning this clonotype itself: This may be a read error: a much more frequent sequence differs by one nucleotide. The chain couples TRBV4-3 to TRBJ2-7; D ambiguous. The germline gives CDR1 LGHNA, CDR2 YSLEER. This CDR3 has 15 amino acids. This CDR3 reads CAGSPKKGGRDEQYF. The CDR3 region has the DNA TGCGCCGGCAGCCCCAAGAAAGGTGGTAGGGACGAGCAGTACTTC.

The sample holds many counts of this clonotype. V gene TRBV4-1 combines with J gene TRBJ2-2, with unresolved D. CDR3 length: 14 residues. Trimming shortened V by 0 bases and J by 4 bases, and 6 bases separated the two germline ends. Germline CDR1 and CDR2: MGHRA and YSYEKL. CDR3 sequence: CASSQDPGTGELFF. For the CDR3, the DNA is TGCGCCAGCAGCCAAGATCCTGGCACCGGGGAGCTGTTTTTT.

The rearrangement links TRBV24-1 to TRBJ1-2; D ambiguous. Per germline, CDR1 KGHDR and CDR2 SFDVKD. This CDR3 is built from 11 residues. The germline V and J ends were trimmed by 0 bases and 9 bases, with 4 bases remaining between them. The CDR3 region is CATSDLDSYTF. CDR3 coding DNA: TGTGCCACCAGTGATTTGGACAGCTACACCTTC.

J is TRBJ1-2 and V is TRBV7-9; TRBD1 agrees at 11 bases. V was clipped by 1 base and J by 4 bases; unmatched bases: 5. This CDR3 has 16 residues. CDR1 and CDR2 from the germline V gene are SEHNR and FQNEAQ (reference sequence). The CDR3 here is CASSLDGQGAGYGYTF. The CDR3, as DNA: TGTGCCAGCAGCTTAGATGGACAGGGGGCTGGCTATGGCTACACCTTC. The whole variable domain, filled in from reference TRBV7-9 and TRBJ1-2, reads DTGVSQNPRHKITKRGQNVTFRCDPISEHNRLYWYRQTLGQGPEFLTYFQNEAQLEKSRLLSDRFSAERPKGSFSTLEIQRTEQGDSAMYLCASSLDGQGAGYGYTFGSGTRLTVV.

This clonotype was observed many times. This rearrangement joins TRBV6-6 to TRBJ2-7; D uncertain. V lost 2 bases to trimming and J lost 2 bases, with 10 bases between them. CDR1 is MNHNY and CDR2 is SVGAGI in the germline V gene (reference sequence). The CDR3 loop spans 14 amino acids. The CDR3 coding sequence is TGTGCCAGCAGTTACGGTGCGGATACCTACGAGCAGTACTTC. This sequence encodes CASSYGADTYEQYF.

The CDR3 nucleotides are TGTGCCAGCAGTTGGGGACAGGGAGCTTTCTTT. Translating it yields CASSWGQGAFF. The gene calls are TRBV28 and TRBJ1-1, with 9 bases fitting TRBD1. CDR1 and CDR2 (germline): MDHEN, SYDVKM. Trimming took 4 bases from V and 10 from J; bases not matched to a gene: 1. This CDR3 is built from 11 residues.

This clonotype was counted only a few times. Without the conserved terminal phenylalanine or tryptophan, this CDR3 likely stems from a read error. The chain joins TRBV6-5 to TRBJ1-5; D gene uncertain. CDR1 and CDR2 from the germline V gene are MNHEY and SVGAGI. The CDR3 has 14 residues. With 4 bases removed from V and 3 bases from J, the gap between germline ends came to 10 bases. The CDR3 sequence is CASSSGPSNQPQHS. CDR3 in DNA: TGTGCCAGCAGTTCCGGTCCTTCCAATCAGCCCCAGCATTCT.

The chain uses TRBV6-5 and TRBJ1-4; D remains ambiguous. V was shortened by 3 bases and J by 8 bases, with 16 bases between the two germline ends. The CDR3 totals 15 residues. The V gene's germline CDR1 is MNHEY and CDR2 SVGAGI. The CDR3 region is CASSYNPGLGEKLFF. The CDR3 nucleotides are TGTGCCAGCAGTTATAACCCCGGCCTTGGAGAAAAACTGTTTTTT.

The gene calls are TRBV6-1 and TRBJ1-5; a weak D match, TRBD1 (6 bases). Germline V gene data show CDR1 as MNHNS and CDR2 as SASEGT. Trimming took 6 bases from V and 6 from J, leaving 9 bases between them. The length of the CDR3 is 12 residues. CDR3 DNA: TGTGCCAGCAGCCAGGGGCGTCAGCCCCAGCATTTT. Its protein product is CASSQGRQPQHF.

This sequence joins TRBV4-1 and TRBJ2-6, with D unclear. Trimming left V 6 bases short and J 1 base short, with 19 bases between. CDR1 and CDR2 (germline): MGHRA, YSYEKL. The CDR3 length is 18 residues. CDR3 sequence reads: CASSQIDMVGSGANVLTF. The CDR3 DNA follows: TGCGCCAGCAGTCAAATAGACATGGTTGGTTCTGGGGCCAACGTCCTGACTTTC.

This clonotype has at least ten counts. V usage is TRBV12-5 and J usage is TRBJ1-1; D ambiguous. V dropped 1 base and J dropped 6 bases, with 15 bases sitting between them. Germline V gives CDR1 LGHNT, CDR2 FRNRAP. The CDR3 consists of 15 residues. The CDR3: CASGLGTVPGAEAFF. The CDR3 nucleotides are TGTGCTAGTGGTTTGGGCACAGTCCCTGGGGCTGAAGCTTTCTTT.

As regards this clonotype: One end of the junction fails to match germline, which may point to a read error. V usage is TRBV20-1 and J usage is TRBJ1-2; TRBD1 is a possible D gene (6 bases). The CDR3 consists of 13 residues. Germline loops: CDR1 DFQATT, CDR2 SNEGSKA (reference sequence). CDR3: CGASRDIAYGYTF. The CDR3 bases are TGTGGTGCTTCCCGGGACATAGCCTATGGCTACACCTTC.